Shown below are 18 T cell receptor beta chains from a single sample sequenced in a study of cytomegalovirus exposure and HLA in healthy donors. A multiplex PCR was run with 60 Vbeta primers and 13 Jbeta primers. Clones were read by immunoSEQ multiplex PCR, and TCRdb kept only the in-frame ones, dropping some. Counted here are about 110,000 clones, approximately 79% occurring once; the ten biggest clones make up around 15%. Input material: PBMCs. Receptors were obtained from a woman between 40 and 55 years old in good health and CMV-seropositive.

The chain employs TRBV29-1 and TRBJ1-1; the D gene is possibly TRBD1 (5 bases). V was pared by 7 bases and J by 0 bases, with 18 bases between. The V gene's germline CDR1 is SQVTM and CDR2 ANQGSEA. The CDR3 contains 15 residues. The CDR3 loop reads CSGAGPDTMNTEAFF. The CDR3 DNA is TGCAGCGGGGCAGGGCCCGATACCATGAACACTGAAGCTTTCTTT.

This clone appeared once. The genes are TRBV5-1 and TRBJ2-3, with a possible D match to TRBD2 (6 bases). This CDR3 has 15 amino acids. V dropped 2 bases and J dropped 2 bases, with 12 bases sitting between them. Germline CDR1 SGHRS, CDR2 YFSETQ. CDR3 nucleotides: TGCGCCAGCAGCTTCGGTGGGGGGACCACAGATACGCAGTATTTT. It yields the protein CASSFGGGTTDTQYF. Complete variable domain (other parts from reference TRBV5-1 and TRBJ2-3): KAGVTQTPRYLIKTRGQQVTLSCSPISGHRSVSWYQQTPGQGLQFLFEYFSETQRNKGNFPGRFSGRQFSNSRSEMNVSTLELGDSALYLCASSFGGGTTDTQYFGPGTRLTVL.

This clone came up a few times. The CDR3 sequence is CASSPRGSGGSYEQYF. DNA of the CDR3: TGTGCCAGCTCACCAAGGGGTAGCGGGGGTAGCTACGAGCAGTACTTC. The chain couples TRBV18 to TRBJ2-7; TRBD2 agrees at 9 bases. From germline, CDR1 is KGHSH and CDR2 LQKENI. V was pared by 2 bases and J by 3 bases, with 8 bases of the junction left unmatched. This CDR3 region has 16 residues. The variable domain in full, with the rest retrieved from reference TRBV18 and TRBJ2-7, is NAGVMQNPRHLVRRRGQEARLRCSPMKGHSHVYWYRQLPEEGLKFMVYLQKENIIDESGMPKERFSAEFPKEGPSILRIQQVVRGDSAAYFCASSPRGSGGSYEQYFGPGTRLTVT.

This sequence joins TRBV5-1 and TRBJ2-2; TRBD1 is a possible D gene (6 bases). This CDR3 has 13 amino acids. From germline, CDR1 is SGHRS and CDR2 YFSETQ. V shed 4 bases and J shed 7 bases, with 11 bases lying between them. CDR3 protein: CASSLGTNGELFF. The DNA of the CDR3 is TGCGCCAGCAGCCTGGGGACAAACGGGGAGCTGTTTTTT. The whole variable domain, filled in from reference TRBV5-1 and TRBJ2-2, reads KAGVTQTPRYLIKTRGQQVTLSCSPISGHRSVSWYQQTPGQGLQFLFEYFSETQRNKGNFPGRFSGRQFSNSRSEMNVSTLELGDSALYLCASSLGTNGELFFGEGSRLTVL.

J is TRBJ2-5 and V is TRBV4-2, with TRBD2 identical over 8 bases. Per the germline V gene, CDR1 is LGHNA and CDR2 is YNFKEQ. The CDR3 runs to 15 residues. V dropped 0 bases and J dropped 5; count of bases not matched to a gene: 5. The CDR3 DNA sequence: TGTGCCAGCAGCCAAGATGAGCGGGGGACCGAGACCCAGTACTTC. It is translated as CASSQDERGTETQYF.

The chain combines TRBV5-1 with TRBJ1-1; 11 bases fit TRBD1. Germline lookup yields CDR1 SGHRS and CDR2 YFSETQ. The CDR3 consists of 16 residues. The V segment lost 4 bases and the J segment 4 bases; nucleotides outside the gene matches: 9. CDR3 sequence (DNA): TGCGCCAGCAGCCCCGGAGGGACAGGGGGGGGCACTGAAGCTTTCTTT. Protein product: CASSPGGTGGGTEAFF.

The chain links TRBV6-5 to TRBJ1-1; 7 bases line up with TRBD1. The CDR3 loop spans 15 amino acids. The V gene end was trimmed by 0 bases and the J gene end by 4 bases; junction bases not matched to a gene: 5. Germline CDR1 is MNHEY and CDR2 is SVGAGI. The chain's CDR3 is CASSYSPGQITEAFF. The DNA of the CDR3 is TGTGCCAGCAGTTACTCGCCGGGACAGATCACTGAAGCTTTCTTT.

The DNA of the CDR3 is TGTGCCAGCAGCGTAGACGGGGGGGCGGCGGCCAATACCATGAACACTGAAGCTTTCTTT. Encoded protein: CASSVDGGAAANTMNTEAFF. The chain carries TRBV9 and TRBJ1-1, with a tentative D call TRBD1 (6 bases). The CDR3 is made up of 20 amino acids. Trimming removed 0 bases from V and 0 bases from J, with 24 bases in between. Germline lookup yields CDR1 SGDLS and CDR2 YYNGEE.

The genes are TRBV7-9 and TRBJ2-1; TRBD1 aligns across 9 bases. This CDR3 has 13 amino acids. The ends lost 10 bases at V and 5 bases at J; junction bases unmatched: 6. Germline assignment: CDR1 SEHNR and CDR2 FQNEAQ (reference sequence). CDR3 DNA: TGTGCCACACCGGGACAGGGAAACAATGAGCAGTTCTTC. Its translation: CATPGQGNNEQFF. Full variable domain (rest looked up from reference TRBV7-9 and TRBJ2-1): DTGVSQNPRHKITKRGQNVTFRCDPISEHNRLYWYRQTLGQGPEFLTYFQNEAQLEKSRLLSDRFSAERPKGSFSTLEIQRTEQGDSAMYLCATPGQGNNEQFFGPGTRLTVL.

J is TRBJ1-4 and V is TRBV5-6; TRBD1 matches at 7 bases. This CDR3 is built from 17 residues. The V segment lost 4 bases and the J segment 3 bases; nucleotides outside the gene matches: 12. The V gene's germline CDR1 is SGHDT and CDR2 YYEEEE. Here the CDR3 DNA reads TGTGCCAGCAGCGCCACGCACAGGGGTAGATCTAATGAAAAACTGTTTTTT. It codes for CASSATHRGRSNEKLFF. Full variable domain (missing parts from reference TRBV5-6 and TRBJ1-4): DAGVTQSPTHLIKTRGQQVTLRCSPKSGHDTVSWYQQALGQGPQFIFQYYEEEERQRGNFPDRFSGHQFPNYSSELNVNALLLGDSALYLCASSATHRGRSNEKLFFGSGTQLSVL.

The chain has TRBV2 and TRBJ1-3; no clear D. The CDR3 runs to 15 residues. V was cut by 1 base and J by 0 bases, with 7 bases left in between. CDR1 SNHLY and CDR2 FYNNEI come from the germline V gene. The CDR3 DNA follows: TGTGCCAGCAGTGAAGAAAGAGTCTCTGGAAACACCATATATTTT. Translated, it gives CASSEERVSGNTIYF.

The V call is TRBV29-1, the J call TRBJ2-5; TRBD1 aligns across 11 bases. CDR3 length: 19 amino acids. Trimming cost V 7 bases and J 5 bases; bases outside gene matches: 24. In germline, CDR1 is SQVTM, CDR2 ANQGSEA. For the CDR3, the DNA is TGCAGCGCCCTAGGAGTGCAGGATTATTCCGGGACAGGGGGGGAGACCCAGTACTTC. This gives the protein CSALGVQDYSGTGGETQYF. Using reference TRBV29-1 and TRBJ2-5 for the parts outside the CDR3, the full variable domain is SAVISQKPSRDICQRGTSLTIQCQVDSQVTMMFWYRQQPGQSLTLIATANQGSEATYESGFVIDKFPISRPNLTFSTLTVSNMSPEDSSIYLCSALGVQDYSGTGGETQYFGPGTRLLVL.

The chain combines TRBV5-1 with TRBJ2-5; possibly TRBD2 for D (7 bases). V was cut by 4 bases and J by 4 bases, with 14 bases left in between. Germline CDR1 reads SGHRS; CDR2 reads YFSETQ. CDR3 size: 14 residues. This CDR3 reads CASSPRGGRETQYF. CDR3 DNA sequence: TGCGCCAGCAGCCCTAGGGGGGGGAGAGAGACCCAGTACTTC.

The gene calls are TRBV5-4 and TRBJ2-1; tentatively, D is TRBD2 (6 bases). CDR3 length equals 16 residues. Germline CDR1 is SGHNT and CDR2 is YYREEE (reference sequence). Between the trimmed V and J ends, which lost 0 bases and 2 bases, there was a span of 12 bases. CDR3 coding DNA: TGTGCCAGCAGCTTGGCCGGGACTTCGGCCTACAATGAGCAGTTCTTC. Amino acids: CASSLAGTSAYNEQFF.

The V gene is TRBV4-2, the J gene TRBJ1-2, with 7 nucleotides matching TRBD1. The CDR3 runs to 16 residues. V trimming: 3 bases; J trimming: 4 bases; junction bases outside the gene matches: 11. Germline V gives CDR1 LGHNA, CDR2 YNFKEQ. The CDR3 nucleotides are TGTGCCAGCAGCCACCCCCCCTCAGACAGGGCCTATGGCTACACCTTC. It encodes CASSHPPSDRAYGYTF.

The CDR3 spells CSVEDAETGNTIYF. As DNA, the CDR3 is TGCAGCGTTGAAGATGCGGAAACTGGAAACACCATATATTTT. This chain joins TRBV29-1 and TRBJ1-3, with D uncertain. Germline CDR1 is SQVTM and CDR2 is ANQGSEA. The CDR3 extends over 14 amino acids. V was cut by 0 bases and J by 2 bases, with 8 bases left in between.

The CDR3, as DNA: TGCAGTGCTTCCAGTCTGGATACGCAGTATTTT. Amino acids: CSASSLDTQYF. The V gene is TRBV20-1, the J gene TRBJ2-3; no reliable D call. Germline V gene lookup returns CDR1 DFQATT and CDR2 SNEGSKA (reference sequence). The V gene lost 5 bases and the J gene lost 6 bases, with 9 bases spanning the gap. This CDR3 is 11 amino acids long.

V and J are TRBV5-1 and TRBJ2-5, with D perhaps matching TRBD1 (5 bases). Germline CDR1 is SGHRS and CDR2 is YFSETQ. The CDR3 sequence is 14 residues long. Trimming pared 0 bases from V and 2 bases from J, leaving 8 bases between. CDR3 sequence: CASSLGGRQETQYF. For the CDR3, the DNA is TGCGCCAGCAGCTTGGGGGGCCGGCAAGAGACCCAGTACTTC.